This T cell receptor beta chain was recovered during a study of beta chain features in type 1 diabetes. Isolated RNA was reverse transcribed in full, so expressed TCRB transcripts were sequenced. Measured with immunoSEQ multiplex PCR; TCRdb has only the in-frame clones, and not every one. The sample yields about 320,000 clones, 12% to 15% seen once. Overall study findings and caveats: Patients showed naive, central memory and Treg TCRB repertoires that appeared more similar than those of healthy donors. The study found fewer insertions and more deletions at VDJ junctions in type 1 diabetes patients.

This CDR3 is built from 13 residues. The germline V gene has CDR1 SGHVS and CDR2 FQNEAQ. About this clone: The antigen is undetermined.

The sequence derives from a man younger than 40 in good health. The gene calls are TRBV7-8 and TRBJ1-1; D gene uncertain. Sequences were obtained from central memory CD4+ T cells from blood. CDR3 sequence (DNA): TGTGCGATCTCAGCCTTTATGAACACTGAAGCTTTCTTT. Translation gives CAISAFMNTEAFF.